Listed here are 32 T cell receptor beta chains from one sample, sequenced in a study of CD4 T cells in relation to SARS-CoV-2 and coronaviruses. The unexposed donors gave CD4+ T cells in about 2011-2019, prior to COVID-19. After about 11 days of culture, CD4+ T cells were isolated. TCRdb's table, derived via immunoSEQ multiplex PCR, lists solely in-frame clones and lacks some. The sample shows about 18,000 clones, approximately 77% of them seen only once. No antigen is known for these receptors. Source material: CD4+ T cells from PBMCs, cultured in vitro. These receptors came from a human donor in good health.

This clone was counted a few times. The chain is built from TRBV6-5 and TRBJ2-7, with D tentatively TRBD1 (5 bases). The germline gives CDR1 MNHEY, CDR2 SVGAGI. This CDR3 is built from 15 residues. V was cut by 2 bases and J by 3 bases, with 14 bases left in between. In nucleotides, the CDR3 is TGTGCCAGCAGTTACGCCGTAGCAGGGATCTACGAGCAGTACTTC. The encoded protein is CASSYAVAGIYEQYF.

The sample holds a few counts of this clone. The V and J genes are TRBV7-2 and TRBJ2-3; 9 nucleotides agree with TRBD2. Germline V CDR1 and CDR2: SGHTA, FQGNSA. The ends lost 0 bases at V and 2 bases at J; junction bases unmatched: 9. The length of the CDR3 is 18 residues. As DNA, the CDR3 is TGTGCCAGCAGCTTAGCGGCACCTGGCGGGAGGGCCACAGATACGCAGTATTTT. It is translated as CASSLAAPGGRATDTQYF.

This chain uses TRBV7-2 with TRBJ1-1; 7 nucleotides match TRBD1. Germline V CDR1 and CDR2: SGHTA, FQGNSA. V shed 4 bases and J 1 base; nucleotides not matched to a gene: 12. The CDR3 spans 17 residues. CDR3 amino acids: CASSSFPQGWGNTEAFF. CDR3 coding DNA: TGTGCCAGCAGCTCCTTTCCACAGGGGTGGGGGAACACTGAAGCTTTCTTT. The variable domain in full, completed from reference TRBV7-2 and TRBJ1-1, reads GAGVSQSPSNKVTEKGKDVELRCDPISGHTALYWYRQSLGQGLEFLIYFQGNSAPDKSGLPSDRFSAERTGGSVSTLTIQRTQQEDSAVYLCASSSFPQGWGNTEAFFGQGTRLTVV.

The V and J genes are TRBV9 and TRBJ2-1; D unclear. CDR1 is SGDLS, CDR2 YYNGEE, per germline. V lost 4 bases, J lost 1 base, and 12 bases lay in between. The CDR3 is 15 amino acids. The CDR3 spells CASSLSFWSYNEQFF. The DNA of the CDR3 is TGTGCCAGCAGCTTAAGTTTTTGGTCCTACAATGAGCAGTTCTTC.

The chain is built from TRBV2 and TRBJ2-1, with no clear D. V lost 6 bases and J 8 bases, leaving 8 bases between the germline ends. Germline CDR1 and CDR2: SNHLY and FYNNEI. This CDR3 is built from 11 residues. This CDR3 reads CASRPRDEQFF. The CDR3 DNA is TGTGCCAGCAGGCCCCGGGATGAGCAGTTCTTC.

The rearrangement links TRBV18 to TRBJ2-1, with D perhaps matching TRBD1 (5 bases). The CDR3 totals 12 residues. Germline loops: CDR1 KGHSH, CDR2 LQKENI. V lost 4 bases and J lost 8, with 9 bases in between. The CDR3, as DNA: TGTGCCAGCTCACGTCAGGGCGATGAGCAGTTCTTC. Protein: CASSRQGDEQFF.

The chain uses TRBV19 and TRBJ2-1, with 12 bases lining up with TRBD2. J lost 15 bases, V lost 3 bases, and 6 bases had no gene match. CDR3 length: 13 amino acids. Germline CDR1 is LNHDA and CDR2 is SQIVND (reference sequence). The CDR3 coding sequence is TGTGCCAGTAGTATCACCTCTAGCGGGAGGGCGTTCTTC. It specifies CASSITSSGRAFF.

This clone was seen just once. The genes are TRBV28 and TRBJ2-3; 9 positions match TRBD2. Looked up from germline, CDR1 is MDHEN and CDR2 is SYDVKM. Unmatched junction bases numbered 17, after V lost 10 bases and J lost 6 bases. The CDR3 sequence is 16 residues long. CDR3 sequence (DNA): TGTGCCACCCTACCGGGACTAGCCAAGGGAGGCGATACGCAGTATTTT. Its protein is CATLPGLAKGGDTQYF.

The J gene is TRBJ1-4, the V gene TRBV30, with D possibly matching TRBD1 (5 bases). The CDR3 runs to 13 residues. CDR1 is GTSNPN and CDR2 is SVGIG in the germline V gene (reference sequence). V was shortened by 8 bases and J by 4 bases, with 14 bases between the two germline ends. The CDR3 sequence is CAQKGRLNEKLFF. CDR3 coding DNA: TGTGCCCAGAAGGGACGGCTTAATGAAAAACTGTTTTTT.

The chain employs TRBV15 and TRBJ2-7; TRBD1 might be the D (6 bases). The germline CDR1 and CDR2 sequences are LNHNV and YYDKDF (reference sequence). The CDR3 spans 14 residues. V lost 3 bases, J lost 5 bases, and 14 bases lay in between. The CDR3 DNA sequence: TGTGCCACCAGCAGCGGGACATTCATCCACGAGCAGTACTTC. Encoded protein: CATSSGTFIHEQYF.

The gene calls are TRBV18 and TRBJ2-2; maybe TRBD1 (6 bases). Germline-derived CDR1 and CDR2 are KGHSH and LQKENI. Trimming cost V 6 bases and J 1 base, with 9 bases left between them. The length of the CDR3 is 14 residues. In DNA, the CDR3 is TGTGCCAGCTCCCCGGGACAGAACACCGGGGAGCTGTTTTTT. This translates into CASSPGQNTGELFF.

This clone came up once. V is TRBV20-1 and J is TRBJ1-1, with TRBD1 matching over 9 bases. V shed 3 bases, J shed 10 bases, and the junction held 9 bases outside the gene matches. The CDR3 covers 13 residues. Germline values: CDR1 DFQATT, CDR2 SNEGSKA (reference sequence). Here the CDR3 reads CSASESATGGAFF. The DNA for the CDR3 is TGCAGTGCTAGTGAATCCGCGACAGGGGGAGCTTTCTTT.

V gene TRBV2 combines with J gene TRBJ1-2; 7 bases are shared with TRBD1. The junction had 14 bases not matched to a gene; V was cut back by 8 bases and J by 2 bases. This CDR3 spans 16 amino acids. Germline V lookup: CDR1 SNHLY, CDR2 FYNNEI. CDR3 residues: CASVLDREVGNYGYTF. CDR3 bases: TGTGCCAGCGTTCTAGACAGGGAGGTTGGGAACTATGGCTACACCTTC.

V usage is TRBV6-1 and J usage is TRBJ1-3; the match to TRBD1 covers 8 bases. The CDR3 length is 16 residues. J was trimmed by 2 bases and V by 2 bases; bases with no gene match: 5. Germline assignment: CDR1 MNHNS and CDR2 SASEGT. CDR3 coding DNA: TGTGCCAGCAGTGAAAAACAGGGGGTTACTGGAAACACCATATATTTT. Translated: CASSEKQGVTGNTIYF.

In its sample, this clone was seen a few times. V is TRBV5-4 and J is TRBJ1-2, with D perhaps matching TRBD1 (5 bases). Germline V gene data show CDR1 as SGHNT and CDR2 as YYREEE (reference sequence). The CDR3 is 13 residues long. Trimming took off 6 bases at V and 4 bases at J, with 13 bases between the two ends. CDR3 nucleotides: TGTGCCAGCAACCAGGGCGGGAGCTATGGCTACACCTTC. Translating gives CASNQGGSYGYTF.

CDR3 sequence: CATSRRTGLNTEAFF. In DNA form, the CDR3 reads TGTGCCACCAGCAGAAGGACAGGTTTGAACACTGAAGCTTTCTTT. The V call is TRBV15, the J call TRBJ1-1; TRBD1 agrees at 7 bases. The CDR3 is 15 amino acids. Germline CDR1 and CDR2: LNHNV and YYDKDF (reference sequence). Germline trimming cut 2 bases from V and 0 bases from J; bases unmatched to any gene: 3.

V and J are TRBV4-2 and TRBJ2-7; tentatively, D is TRBD2 (5 bases). CDR1 is LGHNA and CDR2 is YNFKEQ in the germline V gene. This CDR3 spans 14 amino acids. V shed 5 bases and J shed 7 bases, with 18 bases lying between them. For the CDR3, the DNA is TGTGCCAGCAGCGTTGACTATCCCGAACGGGAGCAGTACTTC. It codes for CASSVDYPEREQYF.

The chain has TRBV28 and TRBJ1-2, with no clear D. This CDR3 spans 14 amino acids. Trimming left V 1 base short and J 3 bases short, with 9 bases between. The germline gives CDR1 MDHEN, CDR2 SYDVKM. DNA for the CDR3: TGTGCCAGCAGTTTATTTAGGTTCGACTATGGCTACACCTTC. This codes for CASSLFRFDYGYTF.

The J gene is TRBJ1-6, the V gene TRBV30, with 8 positions matching TRBD1. The CDR3 length is 14 residues. Trimming removed 3 bases from V and 7 bases from J; junction bases left unmatched: 5. Germline-derived CDR1 and CDR2 are GTSNPN and SVGIG (reference sequence). The CDR3 here is CAWRGQGANSPLHF. The CDR3 region has the DNA TGTGCCTGGAGGGGTCAGGGGGCCAATTCACCCCTCCACTTT. The variable domain in full, completed from reference TRBV30 and TRBJ1-6, reads SQTIHQWPATLVQPVGSPLSLECTVEGTSNPNLYWYRQAAGRGLQLLFYSVGIGQISSEVPQNLSASRPQDRQFILSSKKLLLSDSGFYLCAWRGQGANSPLHFGNGTRLTVT.

This clone was seen once. The chain joins TRBV29-1 to TRBJ2-6, with D possibly being TRBD1 (5 bases). CDR3 length: 14 residues. Germline CDR1 is SQVTM and CDR2 is ANQGSEA. V was trimmed by 6 bases and J by 4 bases, leaving 13 bases between them. CDR3 protein: CSVLDSLGANVLTF. In nucleotides, the CDR3 is TGCAGCGTCCTCGACAGTCTCGGGGCCAACGTCCTGACTTTC.

This chain uses TRBV7-2 with TRBJ2-3; TRBD2 aligns across 7 bases. The CDR3 loop spans 15 amino acids. V shed 0 bases, J shed 2 bases, and the junction held 2 bases outside the gene matches. Germline CDR1 reads SGHTA; CDR2 reads FQGNSA. The CDR3 DNA reads as TGTGCCAGCAGCTTAGCAGCGGGGAACACAGATACGCAGTATTTT. Translation: CASSLAAGNTDTQYF. Together with reference TRBV7-2 and TRBJ2-3, the CDR3 gives the full variable domain: GAGVSQSPSNKVTEKGKDVELRCDPISGHTALYWYRQSLGQGLEFLIYFQGNSAPDKSGLPSDRFSAERTGGSVSTLTIQRTQQEDSAVYLCASSLAAGNTDTQYFGPGTRLTVL.

This clone has only a few counts. The chain uses TRBV5-1 and TRBJ1-6; 8 bases map to TRBD1. The junction had 9 bases not matched to a gene; V was cut back by 0 bases and J by 13 bases. The V gene's germline CDR1 is SGHRS and CDR2 YFSETQ. The CDR3 covers 15 residues. The CDR3 loop reads CASSLEDRVRHPLHF. The CDR3 DNA follows: TGCGCCAGCAGCTTGGAGGACAGGGTTCGCCACCCCCTCCACTTT.

V and J are TRBV11-1 and TRBJ2-2; 10 nucleotides agree with TRBD2. CDR1 and CDR2 (germline): SGHAT, FQDESV (reference sequence). The CDR3 consists of 16 residues. V dropped 5 bases and J dropped 1; count of bases not matched to a gene: 4. The CDR3 DNA follows: TGTGCCAGCAGCAAACCTAGCGGGGGGAACACCGGGGAGCTGTTTTTT. Amino acids: CASSKPSGGNTGELFF.

This clone showed up just a few times. The chain is built from TRBV15 and TRBJ1-5; 7 nucleotides match TRBD1. CDR3 length equals 17 residues. With 4 bases clipped from V and 1 base from J, the junction kept 10 bases outside the gene matches. Germline V gene sequence: CDR1 LNHNV, CDR2 YYDKDF (reference sequence). CDR3 in amino acids: CATSTRQGGLSNQPQHF. The CDR3, as DNA: TGTGCCACCAGCACCCGACAGGGTGGGTTGAGCAATCAGCCCCAGCATTTT.

The chain recombines TRBV3-1 (or the pseudogene TRBV3-2) with TRBJ2-5; 7 bases are shared with TRBD1. The germline gives CDR1 LGHDT, CDR2 YNNKEL (reference sequence). Germline trimming cut 0 bases from V and 12 bases from J; bases unmatched to any gene: 7. This CDR3 has 13 residues. This CDR3 is CASSQEGQNSEYF. The CDR3 DNA reads as TGTGCCAGCAGCCAAGAGGGACAGAACTCCGAGTACTTC.

The chain combines TRBV30 with TRBJ1-2; TRBD1 is a possible D gene (6 bases). The CDR3 covers 16 residues. Looked up from germline, CDR1 is GTSNPN and CDR2 is SVGIG (reference sequence). Trimming stripped 2 bases from V and 0 bases from J, with 16 bases between. The CDR3 region is CAWSRVGTTPNYGYTF. CDR3 sequence (DNA): TGTGCCTGGAGTCGGGTGGGGACAACTCCTAACTATGGCTACACCTTC.

V is TRBV5-5 and J is TRBJ2-7; unclear D gene. The CDR3 totals 15 residues. CDR1 is SGHKS and CDR2 is YYEKEE in the germline V gene (reference sequence). Trimming stripped 0 bases from V and 2 bases from J, with 12 bases between. The CDR3 loop is CASSLVSRGAYEQYF. DNA for the CDR3: TGTGCCAGCAGCTTGGTAAGCAGAGGCGCCTACGAGCAGTACTTC. The entire variable domain, with the rest obtained from reference TRBV5-5 and TRBJ2-7, is as follows: DAGVTQSPTHLIKTRGQQVTLRCSPISGHKSVSWYQQVLGQGPQFIFQYYEKEERGRGNFPDRFSARQFPNYSSELNVNALLLGDSALYLCASSLVSRGAYEQYFGPGTRLTVT.

The chain employs TRBV5-4 and TRBJ2-1; 10 nucleotides line up with TRBD1. The V gene end was trimmed by 6 bases and the J gene end by 7 bases; junction bases not matched to a gene: 4. CDR1 is SGHNT, CDR2 YYREEE, per germline (reference sequence). The CDR3 is 13 residues long. CDR3 loop: CASKGQGRNEQFF. The CDR3 DNA reads TGTGCCAGCAAGGGACAGGGGAGGAATGAGCAGTTCTTC.

The J gene is TRBJ2-1, the V gene TRBV14, with 7 bases identical to TRBD2. V gave up 1 base and J gave up 9 bases; unmatched junction bases: 3. CDR3 length: 13 residues. The germline V gene has CDR1 SGHDN and CDR2 FVKESK. CDR3 region: CASSQGLAGEQFF. The CDR3 region has the DNA TGTGCCAGCAGCCAAGGACTAGCAGGTGAGCAGTTCTTC.

The genes are TRBV6-6 and TRBJ1-4, with a possible D match to TRBD1 (5 bases). Per germline, CDR1 MNHNY and CDR2 SVGAGI (reference sequence). The CDR3 has 15 amino acids. V lost 5 bases, J lost 13 bases, and 23 bases lay in between. CDR3 sequence: CASSKSQSGPGRLFF. CDR3 sequence (DNA): TGTGCCAGCAGTAAATCTCAATCGGGACCGGGTAGACTGTTTTTT.

This clone was seen a handful of times. The rearrangement uses TRBV12-5 and TRBJ2-7, with TRBD1 matching 9 bases. The CDR3 length is 18 residues. V lost 3 bases, J lost 0 bases, and 12 bases stayed unmatched. From germline, CDR1 is LGHNT and CDR2 FRNRAP. CDR3 amino acids: CASGFAPTGTGSSYEQYF. The CDR3 DNA is TGTGCTAGTGGTTTTGCCCCTACCGGGACAGGGAGCTCCTACGAGCAGTACTTC.

The V gene is TRBV19, the J gene TRBJ1-5; D gene unclear. The CDR3 has 14 residues. V lost 5 bases and J lost 1, with 9 bases in between. From germline, CDR1 is LNHDA and CDR2 SQIVND (reference sequence). CDR3 sequence (DNA): TGTGCCAGTAGTGGCGGCTTGAGCAATCAGCCCCAGCATTTT. Protein product: CASSGGLSNQPQHF.